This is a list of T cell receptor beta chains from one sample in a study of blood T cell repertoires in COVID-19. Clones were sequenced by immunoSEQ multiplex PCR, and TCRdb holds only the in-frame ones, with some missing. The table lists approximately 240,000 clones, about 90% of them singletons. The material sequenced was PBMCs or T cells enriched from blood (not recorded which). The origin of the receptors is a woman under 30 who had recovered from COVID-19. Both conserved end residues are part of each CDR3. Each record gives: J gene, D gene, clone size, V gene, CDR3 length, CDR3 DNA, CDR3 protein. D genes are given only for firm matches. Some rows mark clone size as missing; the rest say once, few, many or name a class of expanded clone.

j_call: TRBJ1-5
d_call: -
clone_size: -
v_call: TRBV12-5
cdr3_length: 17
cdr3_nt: TGTGCTAGTGGTTTGGTCCGGGGATTTAAGGACAATCAGCCCCAGCATTTT
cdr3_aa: CASGLVRGFKDNQPQHF

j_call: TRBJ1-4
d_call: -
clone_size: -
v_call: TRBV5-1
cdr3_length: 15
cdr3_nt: TGCGCCAGCAGCTCTCAGGGGACCAATAATGAAAAACTGTTTTTT
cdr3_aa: CASSSQGTNNEKLFF

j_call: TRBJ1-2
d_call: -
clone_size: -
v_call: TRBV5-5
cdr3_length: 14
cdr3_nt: TGTGCCAGCAGCTTGGGACCCAGGGTGGGTGGCTACACCTTC
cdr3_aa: CASSLGPRVGGYTF

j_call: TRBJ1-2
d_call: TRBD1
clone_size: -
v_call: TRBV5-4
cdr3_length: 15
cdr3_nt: TGTGCCAGCACCGGGATGAAAGACAGGGATTGGGGCTACACCTTC
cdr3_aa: CASTGMKDRDWGYTF

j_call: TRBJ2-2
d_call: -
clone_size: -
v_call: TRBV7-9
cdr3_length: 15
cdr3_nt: TGTGCCAGCAGCCCCCGGACTTCGAACACCGGGGAGCTGTTTTTT
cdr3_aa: CASSPRTSNTGELFF

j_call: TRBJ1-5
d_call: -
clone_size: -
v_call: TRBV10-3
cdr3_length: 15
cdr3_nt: TGTGCCACCGGACTGGGCGAAGACGGCTCAGGGCCCCAGCATTTT
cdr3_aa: CATGLGEDGSGPQHF

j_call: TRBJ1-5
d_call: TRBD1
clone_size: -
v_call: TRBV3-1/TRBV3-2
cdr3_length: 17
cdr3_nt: TGTGCCAGCAGCCAAGATATAGGGACAGGGCCTTATCAGCCCCAGCATTTT
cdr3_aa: CASSQDIGTGPYQPQHF

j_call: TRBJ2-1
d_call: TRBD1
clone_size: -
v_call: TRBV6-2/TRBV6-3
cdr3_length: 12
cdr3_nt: TGTGCCAGCAGCGACAGGGGTCATGAGCAGTTCTTC
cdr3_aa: CASSDRGHEQFF

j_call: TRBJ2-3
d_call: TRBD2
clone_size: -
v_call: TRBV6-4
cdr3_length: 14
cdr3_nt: TGTGCCAGCAGCCCTAGCGGGAGTTCAGATACGCAGTATTTT
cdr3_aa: CASSPSGSSDTQYF

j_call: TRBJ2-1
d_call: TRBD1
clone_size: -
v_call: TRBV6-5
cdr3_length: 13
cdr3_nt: TGTGCCAGCAGTTACACAGGGGACAATGAGCAGTTCTTC
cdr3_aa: CASSYTGDNEQFF

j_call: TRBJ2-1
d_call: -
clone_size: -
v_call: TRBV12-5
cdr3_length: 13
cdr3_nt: TGTGCTAGTGGCTCCTCGCGTAACAATGAGCAGTTCTTC
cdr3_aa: CASGSSRNNEQFF

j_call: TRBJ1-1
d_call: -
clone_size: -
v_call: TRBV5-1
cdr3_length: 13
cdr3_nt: TGCGCCAGCAGCTTGGCAGAGAACACTGAAGCTTTCTTT
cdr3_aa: CASSLAENTEAFF

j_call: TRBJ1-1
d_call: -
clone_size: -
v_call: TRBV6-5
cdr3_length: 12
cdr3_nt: TGTGCCAGCAGAAGGACAGAAGGGAAAGCTTTCTTT
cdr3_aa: CASRRTEGKAFF

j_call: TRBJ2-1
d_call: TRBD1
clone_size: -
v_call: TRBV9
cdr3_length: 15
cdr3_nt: TGTGCCAGCAGCCCAGGGGGCACCACCTACAATGAGCAGTTCTTC
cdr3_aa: CASSPGGTTYNEQFF

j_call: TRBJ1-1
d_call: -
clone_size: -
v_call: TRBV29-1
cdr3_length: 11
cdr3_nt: TGCAGCGTCCAGGGGCTCGCTGAAGCTTTCTTT
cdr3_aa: CSVQGLAEAFF

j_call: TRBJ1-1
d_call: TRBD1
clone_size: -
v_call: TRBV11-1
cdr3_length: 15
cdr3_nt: TGTGCCAGCAGCTCCGATCCGTATACAGGGGGCTCAGCTTTCTTT
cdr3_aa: CASSSDPYTGGSAFF

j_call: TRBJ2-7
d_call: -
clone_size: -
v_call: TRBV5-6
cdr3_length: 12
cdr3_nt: TGTGCCAGCAGCTTGGGGCAAGGACTCACCGAATTC
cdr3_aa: CASSLGQGLTEF

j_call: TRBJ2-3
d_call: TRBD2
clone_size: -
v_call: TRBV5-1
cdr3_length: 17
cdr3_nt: TGCGCCAGCAGCCCGGGACTAGCCTCTCCAAGCACAGATACGCAGTATTTT
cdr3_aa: CASSPGLASPSTDTQYF

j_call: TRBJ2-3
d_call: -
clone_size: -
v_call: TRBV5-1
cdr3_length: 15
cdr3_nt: TGCGCCAGCAGCTTGGCACCGACCTCGGGAGATACGCAGTATTTT
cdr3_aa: CASSLAPTSGDTQYF

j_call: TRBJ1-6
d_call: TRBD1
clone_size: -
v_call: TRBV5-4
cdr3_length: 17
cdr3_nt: TGTGCCAGCAGCTTGGGGACAGGGGGTCCCTATAATTCACCCCTCCACTTT
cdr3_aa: CASSLGTGGPYNSPLHF

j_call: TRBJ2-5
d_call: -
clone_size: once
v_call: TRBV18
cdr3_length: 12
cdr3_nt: TGTGCCAGCTCACCAGAGAGAGAGACCCAGTACTTC
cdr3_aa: CASSPERETQYF

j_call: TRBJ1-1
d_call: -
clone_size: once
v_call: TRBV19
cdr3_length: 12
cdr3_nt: TGTGCCAGTAGGGGGCCGGACACTGAAGCTTTCTTT
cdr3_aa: CASRGPDTEAFF

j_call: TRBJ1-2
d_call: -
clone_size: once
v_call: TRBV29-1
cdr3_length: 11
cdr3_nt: TGCAGCGTTGGTCCCGAGGGGGAGTACACCTTC
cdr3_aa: CSVGPEGEYTF

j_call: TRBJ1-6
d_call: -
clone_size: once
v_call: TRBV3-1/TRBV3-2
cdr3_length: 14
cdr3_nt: TGTGCCAGCCGGTTGGGCGCCTATAATTCACCCCTCCACTTT
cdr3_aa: CASRLGAYNSPLHF

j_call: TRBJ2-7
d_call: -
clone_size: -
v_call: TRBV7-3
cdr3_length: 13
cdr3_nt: TGTGCCAGCAGCTTAACTGGAGTGAACGAGCAGTACTTC
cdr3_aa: CASSLTGVNEQYF

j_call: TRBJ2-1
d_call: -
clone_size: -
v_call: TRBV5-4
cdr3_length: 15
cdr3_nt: TGTGCCAGCAGCGTTGAGGACTTCTCCTACAATGAGCAGTTCTTC
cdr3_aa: CASSVEDFSYNEQFF

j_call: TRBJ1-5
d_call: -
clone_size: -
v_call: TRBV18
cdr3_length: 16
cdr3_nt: TGTGCCAGCTCACCACCGCGGTTGGGTGGCAATCAGCCCCAGCATTTT
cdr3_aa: CASSPPRLGGNQPQHF

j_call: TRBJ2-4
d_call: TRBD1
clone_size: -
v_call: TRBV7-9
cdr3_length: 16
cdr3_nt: TGTGCCAGCAGCCGGGACAGGCTACGGGCTTGGGACATTCAGTACTTC
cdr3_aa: CASSRDRLRAWDIQYF

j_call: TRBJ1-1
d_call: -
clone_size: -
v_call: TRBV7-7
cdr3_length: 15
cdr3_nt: TGTGCTAGCAGCTTAGTCCCAAAGAGAAACACTGAAGCTTTCTTT
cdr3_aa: CASSLVPKRNTEAFF

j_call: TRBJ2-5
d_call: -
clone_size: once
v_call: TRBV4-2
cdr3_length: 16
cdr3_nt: TGTGCCAGCAGCCAAGGCCCTGGAGGACCGGGCGAGACCCAGTACTTC
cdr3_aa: CASSQGPGGPGETQYF

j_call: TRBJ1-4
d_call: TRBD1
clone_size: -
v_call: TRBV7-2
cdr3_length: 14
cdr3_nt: TGTGCCAGCAGCATAAACAGGGGAGGTGAAAAACTGTTTTTT
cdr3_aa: CASSINRGGEKLFF

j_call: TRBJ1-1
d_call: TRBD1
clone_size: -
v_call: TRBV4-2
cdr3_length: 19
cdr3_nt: TGTGCCAGCAGTACCGGGACAGGGAGCCTCGGGGGGGGCAACACTGAAGCTTTCTTT
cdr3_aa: CASSTGTGSLGGGNTEAFF

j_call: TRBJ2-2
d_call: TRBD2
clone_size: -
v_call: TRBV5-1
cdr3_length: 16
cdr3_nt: TGCGCCAGCAGCGAACTAGCGGGAGGCTCCTCCGGGGAGCTGTTTTTT
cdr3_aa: CASSELAGGSSGELFF

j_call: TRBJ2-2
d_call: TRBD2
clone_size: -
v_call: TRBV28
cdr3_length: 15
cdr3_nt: TGTGCCAGCAGAGGCGGGGGAGCTAACACCGGGGAGCTGTTTTTT
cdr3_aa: CASRGGGANTGELFF

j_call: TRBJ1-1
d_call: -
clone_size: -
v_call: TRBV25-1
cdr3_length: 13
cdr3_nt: TGTGCCAGCAGCGCCATTCGGGGAGGTGAAGCTTTCTTT
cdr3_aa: CASSAIRGGEAFF

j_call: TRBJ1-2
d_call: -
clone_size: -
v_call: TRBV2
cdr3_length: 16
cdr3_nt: TGTGCCAGCAGTGAAGCGGGGCAATCCAGGAGCTATGGCTACACCTTC
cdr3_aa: CASSEAGQSRSYGYTF

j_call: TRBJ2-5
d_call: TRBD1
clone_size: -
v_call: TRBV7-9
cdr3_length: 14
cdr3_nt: TGTGCCAGCAGCTCGGGACAGGGAGAAGAGACCCAGTACTTC
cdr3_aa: CASSSGQGEETQYF

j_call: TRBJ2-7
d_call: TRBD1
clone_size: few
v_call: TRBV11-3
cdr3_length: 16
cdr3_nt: TGTGCCAGCAGCCGTCGTGTGGGACAGGGTTCCTACGAGCAGTACTTC
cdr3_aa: CASSRRVGQGSYEQYF

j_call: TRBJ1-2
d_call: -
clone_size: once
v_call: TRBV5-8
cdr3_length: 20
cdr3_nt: TGTGCCAGCAGAGGGTGGAGGGCCACGCAGGGAAGAACTAAGTACTATGGCTACACCTTC
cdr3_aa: CASRGWRATQGRTKYYGYTF

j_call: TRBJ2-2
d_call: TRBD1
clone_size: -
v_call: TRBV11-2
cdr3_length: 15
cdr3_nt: TGTGCCAGCAGCTGGGGGACAGGGGACACCGGGGAGCTGTTTTTT
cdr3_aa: CASSWGTGDTGELFF

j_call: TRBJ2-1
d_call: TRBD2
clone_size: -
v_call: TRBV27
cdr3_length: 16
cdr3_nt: TGTGCCAGCAGTTTCCTAACTAGCGGGGGGGCCTGGGAGCAGTTCTTC
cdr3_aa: CASSFLTSGGAWEQFF

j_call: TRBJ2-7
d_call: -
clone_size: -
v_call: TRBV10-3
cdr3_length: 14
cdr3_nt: TGTGCCATCAGTGAGTCGGGCAGCTCCTACGAGCAGTACTTC
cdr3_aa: CAISESGSSYEQYF